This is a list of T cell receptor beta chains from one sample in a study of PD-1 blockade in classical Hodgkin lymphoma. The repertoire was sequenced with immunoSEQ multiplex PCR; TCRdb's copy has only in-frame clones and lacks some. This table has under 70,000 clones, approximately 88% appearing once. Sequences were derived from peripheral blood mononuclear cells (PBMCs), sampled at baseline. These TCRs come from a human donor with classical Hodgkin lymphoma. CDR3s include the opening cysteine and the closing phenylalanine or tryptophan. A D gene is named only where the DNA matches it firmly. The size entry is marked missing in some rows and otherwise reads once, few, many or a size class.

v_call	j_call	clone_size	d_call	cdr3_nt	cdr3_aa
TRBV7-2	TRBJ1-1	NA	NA	TGTGCCAGCAGCTGGACACAGGGTTTAATTGAAGCTTTCTTT	CASSWTQGLIEAFF
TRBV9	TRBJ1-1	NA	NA	TGTGCCAGCAGCGTAGGGGCAGGACGCTACGCTGAAGCTTTCTTT	CASSVGAGRYAEAFF
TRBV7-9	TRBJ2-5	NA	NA	TGTGCCAGCAGCTTACTCGTGGAAGAGACCCAGTACTTC	CASSLLVEETQYF
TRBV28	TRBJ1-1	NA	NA	TGTGCCAGCAGTTATCGGCCGAACACTGAAGCTTTCTTT	CASSYRPNTEAFF
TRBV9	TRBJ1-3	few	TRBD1	TGTGCCAGCAGCGGGGGACAGCGTGGAAACACCATATATTTT	CASSGGQRGNTIYF
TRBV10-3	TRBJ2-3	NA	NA	TGTGCCATCAGTGAAGATTTAGCGCTAGATACGCAGTATTTT	CAISEDLALDTQYF
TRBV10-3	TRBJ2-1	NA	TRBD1	TGTGCCATCGGAATCCCGGGGCAGGGGGCGAAGGATGAGCAGTTCTTC	CAIGIPGQGAKDEQFF
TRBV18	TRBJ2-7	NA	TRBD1	TGTGCCAGCTCGCAGGACAGGGGAGGCGAGCAGTACTTC	CASSQDRGGEQYF
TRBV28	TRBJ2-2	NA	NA	TGTGCCAGCAAAGCAGTTCTGAACACCGGGGAGCTGTTTTTT	CASKAVLNTGELFF
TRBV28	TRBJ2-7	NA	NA	TGTGCCAGCAGGAGGAGTGGCGAGCAGTACTTC	CASRRSGEQYF
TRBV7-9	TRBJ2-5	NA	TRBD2	TGTGCCAGCAGCACCCGCCAGCGGGGGGGCCGGGAGACCCAGTACTTC	CASSTRQRGGRETQYF
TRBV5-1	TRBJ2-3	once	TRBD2	TGCGCCAGCAGCTTGGTAGGACTAGGTGATCGGGGTACGCAGTATTTT	CASSLVGLGDRGTQYF
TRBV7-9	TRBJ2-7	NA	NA	TGTGCCAGCAGCTTAACGGGGACCGCCGCCTACGAGCAGTACTTC	CASSLTGTAAYEQYF
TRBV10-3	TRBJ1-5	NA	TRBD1	TGTGCCATCAGCCCGACAGGGTCCCTCAATCAGCCCCAGCATTTT	CAISPTGSLNQPQHF
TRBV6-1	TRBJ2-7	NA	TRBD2	TGTGCCAGCAGTGAAGCGCTGGGACTAGCGGACTACGAGCAGTACTTC	CASSEALGLADYEQYF
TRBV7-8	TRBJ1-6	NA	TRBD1	TGTGCCAGCAGCTACGACAGGGCGACTCATAATTCACCCCTCCACTTT	CASSYDRATHNSPLHF
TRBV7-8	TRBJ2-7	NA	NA	TGTGCCAGCAGCTTACATGTAGGGGACATCACCTACGAGCAGTACTTC	CASSLHVGDITYEQYF
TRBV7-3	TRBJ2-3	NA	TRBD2	TGTGCCAGCAGCTTTGGGGGGGAAAGCACAGATACGCAGTATTTT	CASSFGGESTDTQYF
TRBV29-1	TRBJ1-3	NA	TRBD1	TGCAGCGTTGCCGGGCAGGGGGCCGGAAACACCATATATTTT	CSVAGQGAGNTIYF
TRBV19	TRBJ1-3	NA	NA	TGTGCCAGTAGTATCGGTTCCTCTGGAAACACCATATATTTT	CASSIGSSGNTIYF
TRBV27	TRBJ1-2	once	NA	TGTGCCAGCAGTCTCGGGACAAACTATGGCTACACCTTC	CASSLGTNYGYTF
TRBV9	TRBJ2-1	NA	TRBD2	TGTGCCAGCAACCCAGCTAGCGGGGGGGCCAATGAGCAGTTCTTC	CASNPASGGANEQFF
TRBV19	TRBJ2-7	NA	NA	TGTGCCAGTAGTAATGCCCACGAGCAGTACTTC	CASSNAHEQYF
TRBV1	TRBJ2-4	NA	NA	TGCACCAGCAGCCGGGCCCCAGGGACCCCAGCCAAAAACATTCAGTACTTC	CTSSRAPGTPAKNIQYF
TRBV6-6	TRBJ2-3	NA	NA	TGTGCCAGCACCCTTTACGCCCAGGGCACAGATACGCAGTATTTT	CASTLYAQGTDTQYF
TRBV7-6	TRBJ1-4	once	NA	TGTGCCAGCAGCTTGGGGGGCCCTGCAACTAATGAAAAACTGTTTTTT	CASSLGGPATNEKLFF
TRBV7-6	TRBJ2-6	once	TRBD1	TGTGCCAGCAGCTTATCCGGGACAGGGGATGGGGCCAACGTCCTGACTTTC	CASSLSGTGDGANVLTF
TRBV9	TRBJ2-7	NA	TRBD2	TGTGCCAGCAGCGCCCTACCCGGGGGAGGGGTTGTGGCCGAGCAGTACTTC	CASSALPGGGVVAEQYF
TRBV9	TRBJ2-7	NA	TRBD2	TGTGCCAGCAGCGCAGAACCGGGACTAGTCTCCTACGAGCAGTACTTC	CASSAEPGLVSYEQYF
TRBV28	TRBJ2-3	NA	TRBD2	TGTGCCAGCAGTCCTAGCGGAAGCACAGATACGCAGTATTTT	CASSPSGSTDTQYF
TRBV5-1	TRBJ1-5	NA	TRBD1	TGCGCCAGCAGCCCTGGACAGGGGGTTCAGCCCCAGCATTTT	CASSPGQGVQPQHF
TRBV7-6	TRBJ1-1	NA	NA	TGTGCCAGCAGTCCCGTCAGGGTGGGGAACACTGAAGCTTTCTTT	CASSPVRVGNTEAFF
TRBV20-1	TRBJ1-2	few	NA	TGCAGTGCCACCTCGGACTATGGCTACACCTTC	CSATSDYGYTF
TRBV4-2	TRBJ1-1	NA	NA	TGTGCCAGCAGCCGACTTTCCGGGACACAAAACACTGAAGCTTTCTTT	CASSRLSGTQNTEAFF
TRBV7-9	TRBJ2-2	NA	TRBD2	TGTGCCAGCAGCGAGCTAGCGGGGGACACCGGGGAGCTGTTTTTT	CASSELAGDTGELFF
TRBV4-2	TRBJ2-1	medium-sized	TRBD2	TGTGCCAGCAGCCAGGGTCCTAGCGGGGGGGCAGGTGAGCAGTTCTTC	CASSQGPSGGAGEQFF
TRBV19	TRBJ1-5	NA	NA	TGTGCCAGTAGTATTTCAAATCAGCCCCAGCATTTT	CASSISNQPQHF
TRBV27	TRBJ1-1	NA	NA	TGTGCCAGCACCGGGACCCTGAACACTGAAGCTTTCTTT	CASTGTLNTEAFF
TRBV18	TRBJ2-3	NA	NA	TGTGCCAGCTCACTTTCCCCAGGGCAGGGCGATACGCAGTATTTT	CASSLSPGQGDTQYF
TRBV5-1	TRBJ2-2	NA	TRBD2	TGCGCCAGCACTTTGAGGCCAGCGGGGGGGCCGCGGACCGGGGAGCTGTTTTTT	CASTLRPAGGPRTGELFF
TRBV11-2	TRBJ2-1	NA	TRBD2	TGTGCCAGCAGCTCACTCCGGTTAGCGGGGGCGGGAAATGAGCAGTTCTTC	CASSSLRLAGAGNEQFF